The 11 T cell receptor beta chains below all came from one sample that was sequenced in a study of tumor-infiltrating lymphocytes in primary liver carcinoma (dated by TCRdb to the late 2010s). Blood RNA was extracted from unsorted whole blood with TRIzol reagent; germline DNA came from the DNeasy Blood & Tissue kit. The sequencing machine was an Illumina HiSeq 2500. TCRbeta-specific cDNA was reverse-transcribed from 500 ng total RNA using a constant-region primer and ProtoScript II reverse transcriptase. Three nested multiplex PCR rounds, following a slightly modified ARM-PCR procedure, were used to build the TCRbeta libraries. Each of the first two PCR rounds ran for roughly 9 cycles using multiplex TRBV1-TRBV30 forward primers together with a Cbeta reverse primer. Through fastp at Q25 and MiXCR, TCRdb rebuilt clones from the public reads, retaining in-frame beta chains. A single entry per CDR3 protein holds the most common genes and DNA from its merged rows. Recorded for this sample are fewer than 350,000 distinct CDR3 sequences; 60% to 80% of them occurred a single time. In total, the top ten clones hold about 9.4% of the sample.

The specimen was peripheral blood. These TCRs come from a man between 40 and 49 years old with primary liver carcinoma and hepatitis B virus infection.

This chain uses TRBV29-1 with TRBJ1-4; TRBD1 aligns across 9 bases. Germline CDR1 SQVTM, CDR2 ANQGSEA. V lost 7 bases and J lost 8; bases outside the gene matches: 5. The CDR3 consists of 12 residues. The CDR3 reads CSAMDRGEKLFF. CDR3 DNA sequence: TGCAGCGCAATGGACAGGGGAGAAAAACTGTTTTTT.

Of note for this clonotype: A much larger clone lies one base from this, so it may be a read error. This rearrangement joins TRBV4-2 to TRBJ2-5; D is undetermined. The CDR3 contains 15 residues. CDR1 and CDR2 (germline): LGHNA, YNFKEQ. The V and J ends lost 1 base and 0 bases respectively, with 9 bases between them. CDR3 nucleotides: TGTGCCAGCAGCCAAGTTAAGGCTGACCAAGAGACCCAGTACTTC. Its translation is CASSQVKADQETQYF.

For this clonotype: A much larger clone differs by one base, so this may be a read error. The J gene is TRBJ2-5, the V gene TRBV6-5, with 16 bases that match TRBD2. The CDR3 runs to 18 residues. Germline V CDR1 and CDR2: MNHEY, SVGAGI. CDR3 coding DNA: TGTACCAGCAGAAGGTTGGGACTAGCGGGAGGGCCCGGGGAGACCCAGTACTTC. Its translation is CTSRRLGLAGGPGETQYF.

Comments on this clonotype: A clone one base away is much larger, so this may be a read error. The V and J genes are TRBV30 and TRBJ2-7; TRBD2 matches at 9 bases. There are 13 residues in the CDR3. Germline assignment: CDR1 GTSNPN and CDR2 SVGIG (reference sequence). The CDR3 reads CVWSLAGAVKQYF. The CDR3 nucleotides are TGTGTCTGGAGTTTAGCGGGAGCAGTCAAGCAGTACTTC. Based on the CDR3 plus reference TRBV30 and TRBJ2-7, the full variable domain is SQTIHQWPATLVQPVGSPLSLECTVEGTSNPNLYWYRQAAGRGLQLLFYSVGIGQISSEVPQNLSASRPQDRQFILSSKKLLLSDSGFYLCVWSLAGAVKQYFGPGTRLTVT.

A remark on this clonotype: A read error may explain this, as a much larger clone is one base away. CDR3 amino acids: CASSPGSLLPQFF. CDR3 nucleotides: TGTGCCAGCAGTCCTGGATCCTTACTCCCTCAGTTCTTC. The rearrangement joins TRBV6-5 to TRBJ2-1; D unresolved. The germline gives CDR1 MNHEY, CDR2 SVGAGI. V shed 5 bases and J shed 13 bases, with 18 bases lying between them. This CDR3 is 13 amino acids long.

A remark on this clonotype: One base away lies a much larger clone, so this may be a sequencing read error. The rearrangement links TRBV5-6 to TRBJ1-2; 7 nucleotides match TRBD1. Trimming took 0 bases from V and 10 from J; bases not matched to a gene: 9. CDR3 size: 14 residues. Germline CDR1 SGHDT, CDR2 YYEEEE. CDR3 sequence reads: CASSLDRGIGVYTF. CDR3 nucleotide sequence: TGTGCCAGCAGCTTGGACAGGGGTATCGGGGTCTACACCTTC. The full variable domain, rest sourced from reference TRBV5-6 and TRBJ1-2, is DAGVTQSPTHLIKTRGQQVTLRCSPKSGHDTVSWYQQALGQGPQFIFQYYEEEERQRGNFPDRFSGHQFPNYSSELNVNALLLGDSALYLCASSLDRGIGVYTFGSGTRLTVV.

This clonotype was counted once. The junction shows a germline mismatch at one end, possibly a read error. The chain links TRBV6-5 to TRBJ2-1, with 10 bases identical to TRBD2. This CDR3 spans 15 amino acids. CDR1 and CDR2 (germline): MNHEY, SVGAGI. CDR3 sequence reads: CASSPGLADYNEQSF. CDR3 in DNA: TGTGCCAGCAGCCCAGGACTAGCGGACTACAATGAGCAGTCCTTC.

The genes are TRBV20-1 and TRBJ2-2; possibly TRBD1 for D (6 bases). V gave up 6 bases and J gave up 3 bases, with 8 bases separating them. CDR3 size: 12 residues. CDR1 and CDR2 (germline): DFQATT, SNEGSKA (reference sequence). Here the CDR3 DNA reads TGCAGTGCCCCAGGGGACACCGGGGAGCTGTTTTTT. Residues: CSAPGDTGELFF.

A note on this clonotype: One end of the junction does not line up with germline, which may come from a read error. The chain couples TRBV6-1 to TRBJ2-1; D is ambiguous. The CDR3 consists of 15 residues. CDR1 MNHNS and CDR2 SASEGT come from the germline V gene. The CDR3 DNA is TGTACCAGCAGTGAAACGGCCACCCTATACAATGAGCAGTTCTTC. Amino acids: CTSSETATLYNEQFF.

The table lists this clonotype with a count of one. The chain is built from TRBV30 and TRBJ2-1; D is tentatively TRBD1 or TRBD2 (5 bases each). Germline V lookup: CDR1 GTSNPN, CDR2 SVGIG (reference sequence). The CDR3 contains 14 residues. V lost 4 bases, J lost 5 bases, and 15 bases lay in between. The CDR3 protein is CAWTLLGTHNEQFF. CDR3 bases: TGTGCCTGGACCTTACTGGGGACCCACAATGAGCAGTTCTTC. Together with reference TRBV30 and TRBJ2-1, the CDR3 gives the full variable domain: SQTIHQWPATLVQPVGSPLSLECTVEGTSNPNLYWYRQAAGRGLQLLFYSVGIGQISSEVPQNLSASRPQDRQFILSSKKLLLSDSGFYLCAWTLLGTHNEQFFGPGTRLTVL.

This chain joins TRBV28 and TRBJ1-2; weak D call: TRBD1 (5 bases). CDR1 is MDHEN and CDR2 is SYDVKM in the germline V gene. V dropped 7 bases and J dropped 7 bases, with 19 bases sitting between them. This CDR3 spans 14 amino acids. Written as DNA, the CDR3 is TGTGCCAGCAATCTCCCTCTAACAGGATTTGGCTACACCTTC. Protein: CASNLPLTGFGYTF.